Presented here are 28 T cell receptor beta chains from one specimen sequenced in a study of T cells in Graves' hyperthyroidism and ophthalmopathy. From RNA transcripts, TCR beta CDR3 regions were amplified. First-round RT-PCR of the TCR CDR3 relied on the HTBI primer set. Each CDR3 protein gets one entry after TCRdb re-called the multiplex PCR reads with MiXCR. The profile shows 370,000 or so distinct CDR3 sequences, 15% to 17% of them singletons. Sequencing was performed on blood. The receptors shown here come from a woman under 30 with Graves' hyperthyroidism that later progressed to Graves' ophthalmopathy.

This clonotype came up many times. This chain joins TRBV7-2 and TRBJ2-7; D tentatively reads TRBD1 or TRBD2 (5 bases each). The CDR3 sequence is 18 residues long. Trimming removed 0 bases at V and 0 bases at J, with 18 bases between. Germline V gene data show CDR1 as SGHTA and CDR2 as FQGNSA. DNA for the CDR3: TGTGCCAGCAGCTTAGCACTTCCAGTCGGGACCAGCTCCTACGAGCAGTACTTC. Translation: CASSLALPVGTSSYEQYF. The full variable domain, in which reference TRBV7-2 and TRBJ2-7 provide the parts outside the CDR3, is GAGVSQSPSNKVTEKGKDVELRCDPISGHTALYWYRQSLGQGLEFLIYFQGNSAPDKSGLPSDRFSAERTGGSVSTLTIQRTQQEDSAVYLCASSLALPVGTSSYEQYFGPGTRLTVT.

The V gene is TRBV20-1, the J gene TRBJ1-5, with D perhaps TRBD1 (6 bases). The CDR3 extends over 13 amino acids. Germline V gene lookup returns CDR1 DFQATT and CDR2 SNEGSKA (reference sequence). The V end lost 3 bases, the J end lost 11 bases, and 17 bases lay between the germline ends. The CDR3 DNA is TGCAGTGCTAGGATGGAGGGGGTCGCGGCCCAGCATTTT. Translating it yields CSARMEGVAAQHF.

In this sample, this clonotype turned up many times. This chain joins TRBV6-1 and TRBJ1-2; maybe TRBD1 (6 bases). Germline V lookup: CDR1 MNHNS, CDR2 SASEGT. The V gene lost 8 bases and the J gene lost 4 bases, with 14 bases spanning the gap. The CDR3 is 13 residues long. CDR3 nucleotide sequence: TGTGCCAGCGGGCAGGGGCCGATCTATGGCTACACCTTC. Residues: CASGQGPIYGYTF.

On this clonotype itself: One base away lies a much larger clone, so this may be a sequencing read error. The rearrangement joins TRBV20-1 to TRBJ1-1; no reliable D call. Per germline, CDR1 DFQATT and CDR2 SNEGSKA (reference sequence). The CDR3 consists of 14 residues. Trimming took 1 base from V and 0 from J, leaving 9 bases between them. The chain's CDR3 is CSARAPEMNTEAFF. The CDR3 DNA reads TGCAGTGCTAGAGCGCCAGAAATGAACACTGAAGCTTTCTTT.

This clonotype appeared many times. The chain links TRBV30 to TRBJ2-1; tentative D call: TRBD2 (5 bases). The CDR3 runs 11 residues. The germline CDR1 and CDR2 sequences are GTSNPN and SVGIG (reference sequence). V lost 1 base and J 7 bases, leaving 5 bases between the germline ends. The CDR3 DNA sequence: TGTGCCTGGAGTGCGGGGAATGAGCAGTTCTTC. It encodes CAWSAGNEQFF.

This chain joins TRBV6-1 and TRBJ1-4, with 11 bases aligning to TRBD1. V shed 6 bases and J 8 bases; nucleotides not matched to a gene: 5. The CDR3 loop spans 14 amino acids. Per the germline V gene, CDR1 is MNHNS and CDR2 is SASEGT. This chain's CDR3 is CASSTGDRGEKLFF. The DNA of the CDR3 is TGTGCCAGCAGCACGGGGGACAGGGGGGAAAAACTGTTTTTT.

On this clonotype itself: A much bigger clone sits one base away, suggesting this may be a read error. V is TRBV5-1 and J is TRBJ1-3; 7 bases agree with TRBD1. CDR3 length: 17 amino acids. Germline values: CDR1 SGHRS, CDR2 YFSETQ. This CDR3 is CASSEGNTGASGNTRYF. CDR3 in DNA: TGCGCCAGCAGCGAAGGGAATACAGGGGCTTCTGGAAACACCAGATATTTT.

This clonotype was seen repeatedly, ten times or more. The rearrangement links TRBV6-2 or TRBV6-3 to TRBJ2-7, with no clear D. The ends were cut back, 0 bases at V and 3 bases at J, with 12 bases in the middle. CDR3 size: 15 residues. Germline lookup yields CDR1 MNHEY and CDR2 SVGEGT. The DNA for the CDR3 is TGTGCCAGCAGTTACTCGAATCCGTCGGGCTACGAGCAGTACTTC. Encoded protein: CASSYSNPSGYEQYF.

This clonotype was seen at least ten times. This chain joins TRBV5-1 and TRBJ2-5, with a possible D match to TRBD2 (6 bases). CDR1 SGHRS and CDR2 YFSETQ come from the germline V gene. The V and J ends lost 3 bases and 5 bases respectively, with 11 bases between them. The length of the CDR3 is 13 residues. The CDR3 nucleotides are TGCGCCAGCAGCTCTCCCGCGGGGGAGACCCAGTACTTC. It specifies CASSSPAGETQYF.

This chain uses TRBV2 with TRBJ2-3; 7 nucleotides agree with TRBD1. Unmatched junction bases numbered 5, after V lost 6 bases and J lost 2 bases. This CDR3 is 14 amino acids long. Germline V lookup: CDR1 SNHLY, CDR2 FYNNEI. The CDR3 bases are TGTGCCAGCAGCGTCAGGGGGTCCACAGATACGCAGTATTTT. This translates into CASSVRGSTDTQYF.

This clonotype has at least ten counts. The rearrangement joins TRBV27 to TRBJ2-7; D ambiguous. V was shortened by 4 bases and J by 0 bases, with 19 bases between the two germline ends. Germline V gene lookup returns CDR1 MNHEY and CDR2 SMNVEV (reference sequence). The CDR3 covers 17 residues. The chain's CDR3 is CASSSYSGRAISYEQYF. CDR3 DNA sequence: TGTGCCAGCAGTTCGTATTCCGGACGGGCGATCTCCTACGAGCAGTACTTC.

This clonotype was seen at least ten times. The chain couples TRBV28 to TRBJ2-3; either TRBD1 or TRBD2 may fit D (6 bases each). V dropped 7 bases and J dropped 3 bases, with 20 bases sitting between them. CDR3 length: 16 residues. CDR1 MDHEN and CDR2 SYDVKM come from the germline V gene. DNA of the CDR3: TGTGCCAGCACTCTGAGGGGGGCAGGGTTTACAGATACGCAGTATTTT. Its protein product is CASTLRGAGFTDTQYF.

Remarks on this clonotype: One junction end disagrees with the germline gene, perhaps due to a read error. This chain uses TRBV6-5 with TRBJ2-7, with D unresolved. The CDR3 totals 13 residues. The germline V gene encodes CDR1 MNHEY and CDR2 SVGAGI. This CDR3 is CASSYSPSSEQYF. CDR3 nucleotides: TGTGCCAGCAGTTACTCCCCCTCCTCCGAGCAGTACTTC.

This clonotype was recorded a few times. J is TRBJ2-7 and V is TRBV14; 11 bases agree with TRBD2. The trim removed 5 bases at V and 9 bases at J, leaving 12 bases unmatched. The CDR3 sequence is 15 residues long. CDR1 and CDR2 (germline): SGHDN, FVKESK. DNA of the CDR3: TGTGCCAGCAGCTTAGTCGCTAGCGGGAGGAAGGGGCAGTACTTC. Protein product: CASSLVASGRKGQYF. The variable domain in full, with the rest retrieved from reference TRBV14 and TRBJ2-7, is EAGVTQFPSHSVIEKGQTVTLRCDPISGHDNLYWYRRVMGKEIKFLLHFVKESKQDESGMPNNRFLAERTGGTYSTLKVQPAELEDSGVYFCASSLVASGRKGQYFGPGTRLTVT.

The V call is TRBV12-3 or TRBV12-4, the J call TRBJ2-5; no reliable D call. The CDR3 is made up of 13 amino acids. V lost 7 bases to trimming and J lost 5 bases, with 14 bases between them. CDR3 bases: TGTGCCAGCACCCAAGGGTCGGCGGAGACCCAGTACTTC. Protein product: CASTQGSAETQYF.

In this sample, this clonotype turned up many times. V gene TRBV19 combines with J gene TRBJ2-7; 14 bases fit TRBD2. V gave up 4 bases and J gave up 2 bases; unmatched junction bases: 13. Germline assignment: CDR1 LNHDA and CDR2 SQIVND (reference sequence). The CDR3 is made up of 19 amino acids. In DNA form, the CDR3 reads TGTGCCAGTAGTACAAACCCGGGACTAGCGGGAGTGAATACCTACGAGCAGTACTTC. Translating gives CASSTNPGLAGVNTYEQYF.

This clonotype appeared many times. CDR3 sequence (DNA): TGTGCCAGCAGCTCAATACCGGACAGGGGGTGGGAGACCCAGTACTTC. Protein sequence: CASSSIPDRGWETQYF. This chain links TRBV11-3 with TRBJ2-5; TRBD1 aligns across 10 bases. V trimming: 4 bases; J trimming: 5 bases; junction bases outside the gene matches: 10. CDR3 length: 16 amino acids. The germline gives CDR1 SGHNT, CDR2 YENEEA. Filled out from reference TRBV11-3 and TRBJ2-5, the complete variable domain reads EAGVVQSPRYKIIEKKQPVAFWCNPISGHNTLYWYLQNLGQGPELLIRYENEEAVDDSQLPKDRFSAERLKGVDSTLKIQPAELGDSAVYLCASSSIPDRGWETQYFGPGTRLLVL.

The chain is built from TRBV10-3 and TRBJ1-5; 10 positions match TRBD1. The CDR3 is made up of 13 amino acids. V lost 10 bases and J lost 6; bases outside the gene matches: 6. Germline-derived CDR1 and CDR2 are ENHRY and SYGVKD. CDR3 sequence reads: CASGTGDGQPQHF. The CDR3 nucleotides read TGTGCCAGCGGGACAGGGGATGGTCAGCCCCAGCATTTT.

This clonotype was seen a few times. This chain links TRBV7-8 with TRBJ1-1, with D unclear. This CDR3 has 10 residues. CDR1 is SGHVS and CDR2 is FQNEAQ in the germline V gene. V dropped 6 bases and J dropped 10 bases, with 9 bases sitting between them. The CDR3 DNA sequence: TGTGCCAGCAGTTCTAACGCAGCTTTCTTT. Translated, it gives CASSSNAAFF.

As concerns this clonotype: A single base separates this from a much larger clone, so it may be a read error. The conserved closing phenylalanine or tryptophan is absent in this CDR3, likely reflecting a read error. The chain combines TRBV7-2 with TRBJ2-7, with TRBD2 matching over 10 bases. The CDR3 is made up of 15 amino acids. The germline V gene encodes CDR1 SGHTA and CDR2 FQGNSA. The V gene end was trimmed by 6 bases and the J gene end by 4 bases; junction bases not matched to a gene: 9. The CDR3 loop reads CASSFYKREGYEQYL. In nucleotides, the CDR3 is TGTGCCAGCAGTTTTTATAAGCGGGAGGGGTACGAGCAGTACCTC.

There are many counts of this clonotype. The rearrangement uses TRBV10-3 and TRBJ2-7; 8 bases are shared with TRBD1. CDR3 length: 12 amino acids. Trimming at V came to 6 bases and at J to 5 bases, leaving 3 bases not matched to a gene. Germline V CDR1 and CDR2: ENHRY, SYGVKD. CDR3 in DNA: TGTGCCATCAGAGACAGGGGTGACGAGCAGTACTTC. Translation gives CAIRDRGDEQYF.

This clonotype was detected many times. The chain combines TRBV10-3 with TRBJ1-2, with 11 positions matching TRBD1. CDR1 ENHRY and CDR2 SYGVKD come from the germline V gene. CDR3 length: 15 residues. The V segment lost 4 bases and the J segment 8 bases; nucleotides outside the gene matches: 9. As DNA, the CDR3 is TGTGCCATCAGTGGTACTGGACAGGGGGCGGAAGGCTACACCTTC. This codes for CAISGTGQGAEGYTF.

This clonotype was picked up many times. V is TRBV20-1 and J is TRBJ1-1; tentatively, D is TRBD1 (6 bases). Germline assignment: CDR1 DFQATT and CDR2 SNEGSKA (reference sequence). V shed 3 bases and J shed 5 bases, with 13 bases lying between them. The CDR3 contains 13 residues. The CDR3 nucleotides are TGCAGTGCTAGGGAAAAAGGACAGACTGAAGCTTTCTTT. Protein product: CSAREKGQTEAFF.

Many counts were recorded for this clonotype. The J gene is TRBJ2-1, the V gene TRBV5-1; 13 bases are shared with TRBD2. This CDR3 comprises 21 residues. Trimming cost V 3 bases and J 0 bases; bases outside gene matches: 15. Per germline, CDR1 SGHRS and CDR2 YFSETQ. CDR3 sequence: CASSWPEGTSGTSFSYNEQFF. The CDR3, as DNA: TGCGCCAGCAGCTGGCCTGAAGGGACTAGCGGGACATCCTTCTCCTACAATGAGCAGTTCTTC.

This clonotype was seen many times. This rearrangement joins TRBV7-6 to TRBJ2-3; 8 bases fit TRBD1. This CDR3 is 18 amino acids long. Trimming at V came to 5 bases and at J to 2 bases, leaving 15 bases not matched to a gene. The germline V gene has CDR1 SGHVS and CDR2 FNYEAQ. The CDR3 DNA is TGTGCCAGCAGCCCCCGGTGGCAAACAGGGGGGTTCACAGATACGCAGTATTTT. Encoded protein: CASSPRWQTGGFTDTQYF.

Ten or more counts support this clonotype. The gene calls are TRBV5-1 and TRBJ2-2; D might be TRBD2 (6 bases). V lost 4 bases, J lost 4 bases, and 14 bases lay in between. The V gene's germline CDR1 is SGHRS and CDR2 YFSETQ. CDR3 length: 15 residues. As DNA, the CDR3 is TGCGCCAGCAGCCCTCAACTAGCAGGCACCGGGGAGCTGTTTTTT. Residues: CASSPQLAGTGELFF.

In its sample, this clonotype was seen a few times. CDR3 region: CASSSPGQGAYGYTF. CDR3 DNA sequence: TGTGCCAGCAGCTCGCCGGGACAGGGGGCTTATGGCTACACCTTC. The chain recombines TRBV5-8 with TRBJ1-2, with TRBD1 matching 12 bases. Germline V gives CDR1 SGHTS, CDR2 YDEGEE. Trimming cost V 3 bases and J 5 bases; bases outside gene matches: 5. The CDR3 spans 15 residues.

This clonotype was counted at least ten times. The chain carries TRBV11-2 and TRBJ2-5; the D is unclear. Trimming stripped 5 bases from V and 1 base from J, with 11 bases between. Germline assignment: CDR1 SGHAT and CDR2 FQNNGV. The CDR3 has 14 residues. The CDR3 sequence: CASSPLRSQETQYF. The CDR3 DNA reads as TGTGCCAGCAGCCCCTTAAGGAGCCAAGAGACCCAGTACTTC.